What follows is one T cell receptor beta chain and its context. This sample was included in a study of blood T cells in healthy people across ages. Together with a sample-barcoded 5' primer, a J-beta primer mix was included in a second PCR lasting roughly 6 to 12 cycles. Each cDNA molecule carried a tag from a template-switch adaptor that contained 12 random nucleotides. MiXCR, applied by TCRdb to the 5' RACE reads, yields one record per CDR3 protein. The table shows approximately 690,000 distinct CDR3 sequences, with roughly 43% occurring only once. Looked up from germline, CDR1 is MDHEN and CDR2 is SYDVKM. The CDR3 spans 13 residues. The V gene lost 10 bases and the J gene lost 4 bases, with 17 bases spanning the gap.

The sequence came from a man older than 75 in good health. The chain combines TRBV28 with TRBJ2-7, with a tentative D call TRBD1 (7 bases). The specimen was blood. The CDR3 is CANEVRGVYEQYF. The CDR3 region has the DNA TGTGCCAACGAGGTCAGGGGGGTGTACGAGCAGTACTTC. The whole variable domain, remainder taken from reference TRBV28 and TRBJ2-7, is DVKVTQSSRYLVKRTGEKVFLECVQDMDHENMFWYRQDPGLGLRLIYFSYDVKMKEKGDIPEGYSVSREKKERFSLILESASTNQTSMYLCANEVRGVYEQYFGPGTRLTVT.